The entry below describes one TCR beta chain. The data were taken from a study of blood T cell repertoires in COVID-19. As for the study in general: Sites in the United States, Italy and Spain provided acute and convalescent COVID-19 samples. In each case, the material was cDNA or gDNA derived from T cells, B-cell-depleted T cells, or PBMCs.

Germline loops: CDR1 MDHEN, CDR2 SYDVKM. Trimming cost V 9 bases and J 4 bases, with 9 bases left between them. The CDR3 sequence is 11 residues long. As originally analysed: How many nucleated cells were present was estimated from reference gene primer amplification. Profiling relied on immunoSEQ multiplex PCR, and the TCRdb table lists in-frame clones only, not all of them. V, J and clone size were drawn from that table, and D and trimming were deduced from the DNA. The sample includes approximately 260,000 clones, approximately 86% seen only once; the top ten take approximately 4%. Sequenced: peripheral blood. This clonotype was obtained from a man younger than 30 with active or convalescent COVID-19. The chain joins TRBV28 to TRBJ1-1; D remains ambiguous. In DNA, the CDR3 is TGTGCCAGTGAGGGTAGCACTGAAGCTTTCTTT. This sequence encodes CASEGSTEAFF.